Each of the 25 T cell receptor beta chains below was sequenced from the same sample in a study of T cell changes during pregnancy in multiple sclerosis. The table came from immunoSEQ multiplex PCR; TCRdb's copy has only in-frame clones and leaves some out. The data show fewer than 55,000 clones, 85% to 95% seen once. Input material: peripheral blood. The receptors derive from a female donor with multiple sclerosis, enrolled in a pregnancy study.

This clone was counted a few times. The chain has TRBV7-2 and TRBJ2-3; D not certain. The V gene's germline CDR1 is SGHTA and CDR2 FQGNSA. Trimming cost V 3 bases and J 0 bases, with 1 base left between them. The CDR3 is 12 residues long. CDR3 nucleotides: TGTGCCAGCAGCTTTAGCACAGATACGCAGTATTTT. This gives the protein CASSFSTDTQYF.

V gene TRBV7-6 combines with J gene TRBJ2-1; 10 bases map to TRBD2. Germline V CDR1 and CDR2: SGHVS, FNYEAQ. The CDR3 covers 14 residues. V trimming: 1 base; J trimming: 11 bases; junction bases outside the gene matches: 5. CDR3 bases: TGTGCCAGCAGCTTAGGGAGCGGGAGGGCCAAGCAGTTCTTC. As protein: CASSLGSGRAKQFF. The whole variable domain, remainder taken from reference TRBV7-6 and TRBJ2-1, is GAGVSQSPRYKVTKRGQDVALRCDPISGHVSLYWYRQALGQGPEFLTYFNYEAQQDKSGLPNDRFSAERPEGSISTLTIQRTEQRDSAMYRCASSLGSGRAKQFFGPGTRLTVL.

The rearrangement links TRBV4-1 to TRBJ2-7, with a tentative D call TRBD2 (5 bases). Germline CDR1 reads MGHRA; CDR2 reads YSYEKL. The CDR3 extends over 15 amino acids. Trimming stripped 1 base from V and 3 bases from J, with 13 bases between. DNA of the CDR3: TGCGCCAGCAGCCAAGGAGGGATTGGAGTCTACGAGCAGTACTTC. This gives the protein CASSQGGIGVYEQYF.

The rearrangement joins TRBV18 to TRBJ1-2; the match to TRBD1 covers 8 bases. Germline V CDR1 and CDR2: KGHSH, LQKENI. J was trimmed by 5 bases and V by 3 bases; bases with no gene match: 5. This CDR3 has 14 amino acids. The DNA for the CDR3 is TGTGCCAGCTCACCCTCTACAGGGGGATATGGCTACACCTTC. As protein: CASSPSTGGYGYTF.

The CDR3 region has the DNA TGCGCCAGCAGCCAAGATGGCGAGGCGACCCAGTACTTC. The encoded protein is CASSQDGEATQYF. The chain has TRBV4-1 and TRBJ2-5, with no clear D. The ends were cut back, 0 bases at V and 7 bases at J, with 9 bases in the middle. The germline CDR1 and CDR2 sequences are MGHRA and YSYEKL. The CDR3 totals 13 residues.

V usage is TRBV6-6 and J usage is TRBJ1-1, with D maybe TRBD1 (5 bases). CDR1 is MNHNY and CDR2 is SVGAGI in the germline V gene (reference sequence). This CDR3 region has 11 residues. Trimming took 7 bases from V and 11 from J, leaving 14 bases between them. For the CDR3, the DNA is TGTGCCAGCACCAGGCAAGGGGAGGCTTTCTTT. This gives the protein CASTRQGEAFF.

The chain joins TRBV4-1 to TRBJ1-2, with D maybe TRBD1 (5 bases). This CDR3 region has 16 residues. Germline-derived CDR1 and CDR2 are MGHRA and YSYEKL. The V and J ends lost 3 bases and 2 bases respectively, with 16 bases between them. Here the CDR3 DNA reads TGCGCCAGCAGCCACAATGCGGACATTCGAAACTATGGCTACACCTTC. It is translated as CASSHNADIRNYGYTF.

The chain uses TRBV5-4 and TRBJ1-1; D is undetermined. Germline V gene data show CDR1 as SGHNT and CDR2 as YYREEE (reference sequence). The CDR3 spans 14 residues. Trimming cost V 0 bases and J 4 bases, with 10 bases left between them. The CDR3 nucleotides read TGTGCCAGCAGCTTGGATTCAAAGGCCACTGAAGCTTTCTTT. This translates into CASSLDSKATEAFF.

The V and J genes are TRBV29-1 and TRBJ1-2; D ambiguous. V was clipped by 2 bases and J by 2 bases, with 12 bases between them. Germline lookup yields CDR1 SQVTM and CDR2 ANQGSEA. This CDR3 spans 14 amino acids. DNA of the CDR3: TGCAGCGTTGAATCTTGGCCAGAAAACTATGGCTACACCTTC. Amino acids: CSVESWPENYGYTF. The full variable domain, with the rest looked up from reference TRBV29-1 and TRBJ1-2, is SAVISQKPSRDICQRGTSLTIQCQVDSQVTMMFWYRQQPGQSLTLIATANQGSEATYESGFVIDKFPISRPNLTFSTLTVSNMSPEDSSIYLCSVESWPENYGYTFGSGTRLTVV.

The chain uses TRBV4-2 and TRBJ2-2, with 11 nucleotides matching TRBD2. V lost 4 bases, J lost 9 bases, and 7 bases stayed unmatched. CDR3 size: 15 residues. The germline V gene encodes CDR1 LGHNA and CDR2 YNFKEQ. In DNA, the CDR3 is TGTGCCAGCAGCCCAACGGGACTAGCGGTTAGGGAGCTGTTTTTT. Its translation is CASSPTGLAVRELFF.

The rearrangement links TRBV7-3 to TRBJ2-1; no firm D call. Germline CDR1 reads SGHTA; CDR2 reads FQGTGA. The V and J ends lost 0 bases and 7 bases respectively, with 4 bases between them. The CDR3 runs to 12 residues. The CDR3 sequence is CASSLTGNEQFF. CDR3 nucleotide sequence: TGTGCCAGCAGCTTAACAGGGAATGAGCAGTTCTTC.

The V call is TRBV7-9, the J call TRBJ1-1; D is possibly TRBD1 (5 bases). From germline, CDR1 is SEHNR and CDR2 FQNEAQ (reference sequence). The CDR3 is 12 residues long. Trimming took 6 bases from V and 4 from J, leaving 9 bases between them. The CDR3 loop reads CASSSDSTEAFF. CDR3 nucleotide sequence: TGTGCCAGCAGTTCCGACAGCACTGAAGCTTTCTTT.

CDR3 sequence (DNA): TGTGCCAGCAGCGAGGACAGGACATTCTATGGCTACACCTTC. It specifies CASSEDRTFYGYTF. The rearrangement joins TRBV2 to TRBJ1-2; 7 positions agree with TRBD1. The V gene's germline CDR1 is SNHLY and CDR2 FYNNEI. The CDR3 consists of 14 residues. Losses at the gene ends were 6 bases for V and 4 bases for J; bases not matched to a gene: 8.

The rearrangement links TRBV15 to TRBJ2-7; D possibly uses TRBD1 or TRBD2 (5 bases each). Germline CDR1 and CDR2: LNHNV and YYDKDF (reference sequence). The ends were cut back, 0 bases at V and 2 bases at J, with 11 bases in the middle. The CDR3 covers 15 residues. The CDR3 nucleotides are TGTGCCACCAGCAGAGAGAGGGGAACTACCTACGAGCAGTACTTC. Its translation is CATSRERGTTYEQYF.

J is TRBJ2-7 and V is TRBV18; D unresolved. The CDR3 has 16 amino acids. The V and J ends lost 1 base and 2 bases respectively, with 15 bases between them. The germline V gene encodes CDR1 KGHSH and CDR2 LQKENI. The CDR3 protein is CASSPRVQANTYEQYF. CDR3 sequence (DNA): TGTGCCAGCTCACCACGGGTTCAGGCGAACACCTACGAGCAGTACTTC.

The chain recombines TRBV5-1 with TRBJ2-5; TRBD2 agrees at 10 bases. V was clipped by 4 bases and J by 5 bases; unmatched bases: 11. Germline CDR1 is SGHRS and CDR2 is YFSETQ. The CDR3 consists of 16 residues. The CDR3 region is CASSPGASGSWETQYF. In DNA, the CDR3 is TGCGCCAGCAGCCCTGGGGCTAGCGGGAGTTGGGAGACCCAGTACTTC. Using reference TRBV5-1 and TRBJ2-5 for the parts outside the CDR3, the full variable domain is KAGVTQTPRYLIKTRGQQVTLSCSPISGHRSVSWYQQTPGQGLQFLFEYFSETQRNKGNFPGRFSGRQFSNSRSEMNVSTLELGDSALYLCASSPGASGSWETQYFGPGTRLLVL.

The V call is TRBV5-1, the J call TRBJ1-1; no definite D call. Trimming pared 2 bases from V and 8 bases from J, leaving 13 bases between. Germline loops: CDR1 SGHRS, CDR2 YFSETQ. CDR3 length: 13 residues. In nucleotides, the CDR3 is TGCGCCAGCAGCTTCAGTGGACCGGCCGAAGCTTTCTTT. This encodes CASSFSGPAEAFF.

V gene TRBV4-1 combines with J gene TRBJ2-2, with 9 bases lining up with TRBD1. Looked up from germline, CDR1 is MGHRA and CDR2 is YSYEKL. CDR3 length: 14 amino acids. V was pared by 4 bases and J by 6 bases, with 3 bases of the junction left unmatched. CDR3 in DNA: TGCGCCAGCAGCCGGGACAGGGCCCCCGGGGAGCTGTTTTTT. It translates to CASSRDRAPGELFF.

This clone was seen a single time. V is TRBV2 and J is TRBJ2-1; no firm D call. The germline gives CDR1 SNHLY, CDR2 FYNNEI. The CDR3 is 14 residues long. The ends were cut back, 6 bases at V and 6 bases at J, with 15 bases in the middle. CDR3 in amino acids: CASRSLTGTNEQFF. The CDR3 coding sequence is TGTGCCAGCAGGTCCCTTACGGGTACCAATGAGCAGTTCTTC.

V gene TRBV13 combines with J gene TRBJ1-4; 11 bases are shared with TRBD1. Germline V gene sequence: CDR1 PRHDT, CDR2 FYEKMQ (reference sequence). The CDR3 spans 15 residues. V was pared by 5 bases and J by 5 bases, with 4 bases of the junction left unmatched. CDR3 residues: CASSLGDRGNEKLFF. Here the CDR3 DNA reads TGTGCCAGCAGCCTGGGGGACAGGGGGAATGAAAAACTGTTTTTT.

The chain joins TRBV5-8 to TRBJ2-1, with TRBD2 as a possible D gene (7 bases). Germline-derived CDR1 and CDR2 are SGHTS and YDEGEE. Trimming stripped 0 bases from V and 8 bases from J, with 12 bases between. The CDR3 runs 14 residues. CDR3 coding DNA: TGTGCCAGCAGCTTGGGTGGGGGGGCCTATGAGCAGTTCTTC. This gives the protein CASSLGGGAYEQFF. The full variable domain, with the rest looked up from reference TRBV5-8 and TRBJ2-1, is EAGVTQSPTHLIKTRGQQATLRCSPISGHTSVYWYQQALGLGLQFLLWYDEGEERNRGNFPPRFSGRQFPNYSSELNVNALELEDSALYLCASSLGGGAYEQFFGPGTRLTVL.

The chain is built from TRBV19 and TRBJ1-2; D might be TRBD1 (6 bases). Trimming removed 5 bases at V and 4 bases at J, with 14 bases between. The CDR3 length is 14 residues. Germline CDR1 LNHDA, CDR2 SQIVND (reference sequence). CDR3 DNA: TGTGCCAGTAGTGTCCGGACAGTTTCCTATGGCTACACCTTC. Its protein product is CASSVRTVSYGYTF.

The chain joins TRBV30 to TRBJ2-4; D unresolved. CDR3 length equals 14 residues. Trimming took off 4 bases at V and 1 base at J, with 11 bases between the two ends. Germline CDR1 and CDR2: GTSNPN and SVGIG (reference sequence). The CDR3 is CAWTNTWAKNIQYF. CDR3 DNA: TGTGCCTGGACTAATACATGGGCCAAAAACATTCAGTACTTC.

This chain links TRBV5-4 with TRBJ2-5, with 10 bases fitting TRBD1. After removal of 5 bases from V and 4 bases from J, the junction contained 5 bases not matched to a gene. The CDR3 sequence is 14 residues long. Germline CDR1 is SGHNT and CDR2 is YYREEE (reference sequence). The CDR3 region is CASRSGQGRETQYF. The CDR3 coding sequence is TGTGCCAGCAGGTCGGGACAGGGGAGAGAGACCCAGTACTTC.

The chain recombines TRBV19 with TRBJ1-2, with 9 bases lining up with TRBD1. The CDR3 contains 14 residues. The V segment lost 6 bases and the J segment 2 bases; nucleotides outside the gene matches: 4. The germline V gene encodes CDR1 LNHDA and CDR2 SQIVND (reference sequence). CDR3 DNA: TGTGCCAGTAGGTACAGGGGGCTAAACTATGGCTACACCTTC. Its protein is CASRYRGLNYGYTF. Filled out from reference TRBV19 and TRBJ1-2, the complete variable domain reads DGGITQSPKYLFRKEGQNVTLSCEQNLNHDAMYWYRQDPGQGLRLIYYSQIVNDFQKGDIAEGYSVSREKKESFPLTVTSAQKNPTAFYLCASRYRGLNYGYTFGSGTRLTVV.